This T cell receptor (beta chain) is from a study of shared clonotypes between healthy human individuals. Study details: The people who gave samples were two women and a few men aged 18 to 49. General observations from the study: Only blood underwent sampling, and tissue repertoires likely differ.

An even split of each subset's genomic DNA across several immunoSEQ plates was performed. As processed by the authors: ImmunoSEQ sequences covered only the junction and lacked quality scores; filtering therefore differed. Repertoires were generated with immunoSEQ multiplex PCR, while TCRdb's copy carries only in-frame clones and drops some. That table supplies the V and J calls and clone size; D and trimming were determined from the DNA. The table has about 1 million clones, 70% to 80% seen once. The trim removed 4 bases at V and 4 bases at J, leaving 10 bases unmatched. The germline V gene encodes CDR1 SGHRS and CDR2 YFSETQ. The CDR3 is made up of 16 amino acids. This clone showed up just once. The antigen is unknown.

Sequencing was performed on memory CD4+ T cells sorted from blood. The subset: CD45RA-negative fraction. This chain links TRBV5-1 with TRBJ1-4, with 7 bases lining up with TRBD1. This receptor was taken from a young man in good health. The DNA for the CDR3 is TGCGCCAGCAGCCCTGTATCAGGGGGGAATAATGAAAAACTGTTTTTT. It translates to CASSPVSGGNNEKLFF.